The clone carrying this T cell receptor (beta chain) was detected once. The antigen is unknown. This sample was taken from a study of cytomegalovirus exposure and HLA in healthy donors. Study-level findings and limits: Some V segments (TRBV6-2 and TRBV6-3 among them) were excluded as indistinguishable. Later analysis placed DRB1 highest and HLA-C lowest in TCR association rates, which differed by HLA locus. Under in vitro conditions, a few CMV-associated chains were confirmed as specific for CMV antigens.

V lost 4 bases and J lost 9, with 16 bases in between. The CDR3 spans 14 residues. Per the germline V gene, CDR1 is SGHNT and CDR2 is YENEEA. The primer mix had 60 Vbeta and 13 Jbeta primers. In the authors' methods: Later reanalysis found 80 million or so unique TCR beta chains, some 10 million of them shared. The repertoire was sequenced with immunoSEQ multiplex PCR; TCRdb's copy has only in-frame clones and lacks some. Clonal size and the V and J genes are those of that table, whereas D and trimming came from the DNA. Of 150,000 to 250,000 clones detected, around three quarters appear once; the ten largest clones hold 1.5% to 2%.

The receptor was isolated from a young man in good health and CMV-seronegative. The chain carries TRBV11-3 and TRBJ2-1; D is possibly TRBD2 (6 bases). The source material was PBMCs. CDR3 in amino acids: CASSSRGRGFEQFF. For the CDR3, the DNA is TGTGCCAGCAGCTCCCGGGGTCGGGGGTTTGAGCAGTTCTTC. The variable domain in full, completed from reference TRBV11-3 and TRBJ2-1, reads EAGVVQSPRYKIIEKKQPVAFWCNPISGHNTLYWYLQNLGQGPELLIRYENEEAVDDSQLPKDRFSAERLKGVDSTLKIQPAELGDSAVYLCASSSRGRGFEQFFGPGTRLTVL.